One sample yielded the 14 T cell receptor beta chains listed below, sequenced in a study of regulatory T cells in long-lasting Graves disease (dated by TCRdb to the early 2020s). Library construction relied on multiplex PCR. The data were produced on an Illumina HiSeq 4000. iRepertoire HTBI primers and Arm-PCR amplification of CDR3 regions were used to construct TCR beta libraries. The raw public data were reprocessed by TCRdb itself: fastp quality trimming at Q25, MiXCR clonotype calling, in-frame beta chains only. Rows matching on CDR3 protein sequence are summarized as one entry with the most common DNA and genes. The sample table records approximately 300,000 distinct CDR3 sequences; about a sixth of these occur just once. The top ten clonotypes cover more than 30% of the sample. The sample's time point, from its label and the paper: newly diagnosed GD, antithyroid drugs for less than 3 months. For both TCR sequencing and RNA sequencing, RNA was extracted from PBMCs using TRIzol.

Sequencing was performed on peripheral blood mononuclear cells (PBMCs), taken at new diagnosis, from a patient treated with antithyroid drugs. These receptors all come from a female donor with Graves disease.

This clonotype came up many times. The chain is built from TRBV28 and TRBJ2-3; D may match TRBD1 or TRBD2 (6 bases each). Trimming removed 2 bases at V and 6 bases at J, with 27 bases between. The CDR3 extends over 19 amino acids. Germline V CDR1 and CDR2: MDHEN, SYDVKM. The CDR3 region has the DNA TGTGCCAGCAGTTTAGCCGCGAACCGGGAGACAGGTCATGTCGATACGCAGTATTTT. It is translated as CASSLAANRETGHVDTQYF.

In this sample, this clonotype turned up a few times. The chain combines TRBV20-1 with TRBJ2-2; a weak D match, TRBD2 (7 bases). CDR1 and CDR2 from the germline V gene are DFQATT and SNEGSKA (reference sequence). CDR3 size: 14 residues. V lost 5 bases and J lost 5, with 15 bases in between. CDR3 sequence: CSAWEGEGTGELFF. In DNA form, the CDR3 reads TGCAGTGCTTGGGAGGGGGAAGGGACCGGGGAGCTGTTTTTT.

This clonotype showed up many times. The chain joins TRBV5-1 to TRBJ2-7; D gene ambiguous. V lost 3 bases to trimming and J lost 5 bases, with 15 bases between them. This CDR3 is built from 14 residues. Germline lookup yields CDR1 SGHRS and CDR2 YFSETQ. The CDR3 sequence: CASSYPVDSDEQYF. CDR3 in DNA: TGCGCCAGCAGCTACCCAGTAGATTCGGACGAGCAGTACTTC.

This clonotype was found many times. Written as DNA, the CDR3 is TGTGCCAGCAGTTTGAGGGGGCTGGGAAACACCATATATTTT. Translated, it gives CASSLRGLGNTIYF. This rearrangement joins TRBV19 to TRBJ1-3; TRBD1 aligns across 7 bases. The V gene's germline CDR1 is LNHDA and CDR2 SQIVND (reference sequence). The CDR3 spans 14 residues. Trimming cost V 9 bases and J 4 bases; bases outside gene matches: 9.

V usage is TRBV5-1 and J usage is TRBJ2-7, with D perhaps matching TRBD2 (6 bases). V lost 3 bases and J 4 bases, leaving 17 bases between the germline ends. This CDR3 is 15 amino acids long. CDR1 is SGHRS, CDR2 YFSETQ, per germline. The CDR3 sequence is CASSSAGRALYEQYF. The CDR3 nucleotides read TGCGCCAGCAGCTCAGCGGGCCGTGCCCTATACGAGCAGTACTTC.

This chain connects TRBV7-3 to TRBJ2-6; 7 bases are shared with TRBD1. The CDR3 is 18 residues long. The V gene end was trimmed by 5 bases and the J gene end by 0 bases; junction bases not matched to a gene: 10. CDR1 is SGHTA, CDR2 FQGTGA, per germline. Here the CDR3 reads CASSPRGTDLSGANVLTF. DNA for the CDR3: TGTGCCAGCAGCCCACGTGGGACAGACCTCTCTGGGGCCAACGTCCTGACTTTC.

Only one count was recorded for this clonotype. This chain uses TRBV7-2 with TRBJ2-7; D could derive from TRBD1 or TRBD2 (5 bases each). The CDR3 covers 16 residues. CDR1 and CDR2 (germline): SGHTA, FQGNSA. V was clipped by 3 bases and J by 3 bases, with 18 bases between them. This CDR3 is CASSLAGSILVYEQYF. CDR3 bases: TGTGCCAGCAGCTTGGCAGGGAGCATCTTAGTCTACGAGCAGTACTTC.

In this sample, this clonotype turned up many times. The chain uses TRBV24-1 and TRBJ2-3; the D call may be TRBD1 or TRBD2 (7 bases each). CDR1 is KGHDR, CDR2 SFDVKD, per germline. The V gene lost 4 bases and the J gene lost 2 bases, with 27 bases spanning the gap. The CDR3 length is 20 residues. In DNA, the CDR3 is TGTGCCACCAGTGACCTTGACAGGGATGTAGAGCGGGGCAACACAGATACGCAGTATTTT. This translates into CATSDLDRDVERGNTDTQYF.

The rearrangement links TRBV9 to TRBJ2-1; 7 bases agree with TRBD2. This CDR3 is 16 amino acids long. The germline CDR1 and CDR2 sequences are SGDLS and YYNGEE. Losses at the gene ends were 4 bases for V and 5 bases for J; bases not matched to a gene: 12. In DNA, the CDR3 is TGTGCCAGCAGCATCCTAGCGGACCTAGGAGACAATGAGCAGTTCTTC. This gives the protein CASSILADLGDNEQFF. The full variable domain, completed using reference TRBV9 and TRBJ2-1, is DSGVTQTPKHLITATGQRVTLRCSPRSGDLSVYWYQQSLDQGLQFLIQYYNGEERAKGNILERFSAQQFPDLHSELNLSSLELGDSALYFCASSILADLGDNEQFFGPGTRLTVL.

This clonotype has more than one count but fewer than ten. The chain has TRBV12-3 or TRBV12-4 and TRBJ2-2; D is perhaps TRBD2 (6 bases). Trimming pared 7 bases from V and 5 bases from J, leaving 17 bases between. The CDR3 has 15 amino acids. The CDR3 bases are TGTGCCAGCAATCCTTTTGTGGGGGGAACCGGGGAGCTGTTTTTT. Translation: CASNPFVGGTGELFF.

About this clonotype itself: This may come from a read error, since a much larger clone is one base off. This chain links TRBV27 with TRBJ1-1; no reliable D call. This CDR3 spans 14 amino acids. Per the germline V gene, CDR1 is MNHEY and CDR2 is SMNVEV (reference sequence). The CDR3 reads CASSFIGVHTDAFF. CDR3 coding DNA: TGTGCCAGCAGTTTCATTGGGGTTCATACTGATGCTTTCTTT.

This clonotype was observed once. V gene TRBV20-1 combines with J gene TRBJ2-1, with D maybe TRBD1 (6 bases). Trimming shortened V by 5 bases and J by 7 bases, and 15 bases separated the two germline ends. Germline values: CDR1 DFQATT, CDR2 SNEGSKA (reference sequence). The length of the CDR3 is 13 residues. This CDR3 is CSAQTGPHNEQFF. Here the CDR3 DNA reads TGCAGTGCTCAGACAGGTCCTCATAATGAGCAGTTCTTC.

This clonotype was recorded at least ten times. V is TRBV30 and J is TRBJ2-6, with D possibly being TRBD1 or TRBD2 (5 bases each). The germline CDR1 and CDR2 sequences are GTSNPN and SVGIG (reference sequence). V lost 2 bases to trimming and J lost 0 bases, with 11 bases between them. The CDR3 loop spans 16 amino acids. For the CDR3, the DNA is TGTGCCTGGAGTTCGGGACCACGCTCTGGGGCCAACGTCCTGACTTTC. Its protein is CAWSSGPRSGANVLTF.

In this sample, this clonotype turned up many times. V gene TRBV11-2 combines with J gene TRBJ1-3, with D possibly TRBD1 on 5 matching bases. Germline CDR1 reads SGHAT; CDR2 reads FQNNGV. The CDR3 has 17 residues. The V gene lost 0 bases and the J gene lost 0 bases, with 12 bases spanning the gap. CDR3 region: CASSLDPGGNSGNTIYF. Here the CDR3 DNA reads TGTGCCAGCAGCTTAGATCCGGGGGGGAACTCTGGAAACACCATATATTTT.